These 25 T cell receptor beta chains were all obtained from the same sample, sequenced in a study of OX40 agonist ivuxolimab in advanced cancers. Measured with immunoSEQ multiplex PCR; TCRdb has only the in-frame clones, and not every one. The sample has 98,000 or so clones, 89% seen once. The specimen was CD4+ or CD8+ T cells sorted from blood, collected in a trial of the OX40 agonist ivuxolimab. The receptors originated from an adult with an advanced solid tumor such as melanoma, head and neck, liver or kidney cancer.

This chain joins TRBV6-5 and TRBJ2-7, with no clear D. The germline V gene encodes CDR1 MNHEY and CDR2 SVGAGI. The V and J ends lost 6 bases and 2 bases respectively, with 17 bases between them. The CDR3 runs 15 residues. The DNA of the CDR3 is TGTGCCAGCAGCCTTGGGGTCATGAATACCTACGAGCAGTACTTC. Translating gives CASSLGVMNTYEQYF.

This chain's CDR3 is CASSTRTGGSYYGYTF. Written as DNA, the CDR3 is TGTGCCAGCAGCACCAGGACAGGGGGAAGCTACTATGGCTACACCTTC. The chain links TRBV9 to TRBJ1-2, with 10 nucleotides matching TRBD1. V lost 4 bases and J lost 3; bases outside the gene matches: 9. Germline V lookup: CDR1 SGDLS, CDR2 YYNGEE. CDR3 length: 16 amino acids.

The V and J genes are TRBV18 and TRBJ2-6, with a tentative D call TRBD1 (5 bases). The CDR3 consists of 16 residues. In germline, CDR1 is KGHSH, CDR2 LQKENI. V was cut by 3 bases and J by 0 bases, with 9 bases left in between. The CDR3 spells CASSPRQISGANVLTF. The CDR3 DNA reads TGTGCCAGCTCACCCAGACAGATCTCTGGGGCCAACGTCCTGACTTTC.

The chain is built from TRBV5-1 and TRBJ1-2; 9 nucleotides align to TRBD1. Germline V gene data show CDR1 as SGHRS and CDR2 as YFSETQ. The ends lost 3 bases at V and 3 bases at J; junction bases unmatched: 3. There are 14 residues in the CDR3. The CDR3 sequence is CASSWRTGDYGYTF. CDR3 coding DNA: TGCGCCAGCAGCTGGAGGACAGGGGACTATGGCTACACCTTC. The full variable domain, in which reference TRBV5-1 and TRBJ1-2 provide the parts outside the CDR3, is KAGVTQTPRYLIKTRGQQVTLSCSPISGHRSVSWYQQTPGQGLQFLFEYFSETQRNKGNFPGRFSGRQFSNSRSEMNVSTLELGDSALYLCASSWRTGDYGYTFGSGTRLTVV.

The rearrangement links TRBV30 to TRBJ1-1; no clear D gene. CDR1 and CDR2 from the germline V gene are GTSNPN and SVGIG (reference sequence). V was clipped by 3 bases and J by 1 base, with 15 bases between them. The CDR3 covers 15 residues. Written as DNA, the CDR3 is TGTGCCTGGAGCGTCCTTGGGGTAGCGAACACTGAAGCTTTCTTT. Translation gives CAWSVLGVANTEAFF.

V and J are TRBV7-2 and TRBJ2-2; D is unclear. V dropped 1 base and J dropped 1 base, with 4 bases sitting between them. This CDR3 has 14 residues. CDR1 is SGHTA and CDR2 is FQGNSA in the germline V gene. The chain's CDR3 is CASSLGENTGELFF. In nucleotides, the CDR3 is TGTGCCAGCAGCTTAGGCGAGAACACCGGGGAGCTGTTTTTT.

CDR3 sequence: CASSTRSGLDSTDTQYF. The CDR3 DNA reads as TGTGCCAGTAGTACCCGGTCGGGACTGGACTCTACAGATACGCAGTATTTT. The rearrangement joins TRBV19 to TRBJ2-3; weak D call: TRBD2 (6 bases). V lost 4 bases and J lost 3, with 20 bases in between. Germline-derived CDR1 and CDR2 are LNHDA and SQIVND (reference sequence). The length of the CDR3 is 17 residues. The full variable domain, with the rest looked up from reference TRBV19 and TRBJ2-3, is DGGITQSPKYLFRKEGQNVTLSCEQNLNHDAMYWYRQDPGQGLRLIYYSQIVNDFQKGDIAEGYSVSREKKESFPLTVTSAQKNPTAFYLCASSTRSGLDSTDTQYFGPGTRLTVL.

The gene calls are TRBV10-3 and TRBJ1-1, with D perhaps TRBD1 (6 bases). Trimming left V 6 bases short and J 9 bases short, with 14 bases between. This CDR3 is 12 amino acids long. Germline V gives CDR1 ENHRY, CDR2 SYGVKD. DNA of the CDR3: TGTGCCATCAGAAGTGTGGACAGTCAAGCTTTCTTT. Translated, it gives CAIRSVDSQAFF.

This chain joins TRBV7-9 and TRBJ2-1; D is uncertain. In germline, CDR1 is SEHNR, CDR2 FQNEAQ (reference sequence). This CDR3 contains 17 residues. Trimming removed 5 bases at V and 1 base at J, with 18 bases between. The CDR3 DNA sequence: TGTGCCAGCAGCAGCCGGGCCTACATAGGTTCCTACAATGAGCAGTTCTTC. Translating gives CASSSRAYIGSYNEQFF. Full variable domain (rest looked up from reference TRBV7-9 and TRBJ2-1): DTGVSQNPRHKITKRGQNVTFRCDPISEHNRLYWYRQTLGQGPEFLTYFQNEAQLEKSRLLSDRFSAERPKGSFSTLEIQRTEQGDSAMYLCASSSRAYIGSYNEQFFGPGTRLTVL.

The chain joins TRBV6-1 to TRBJ2-1; 11 nucleotides agree with TRBD2. The CDR3 loop spans 18 amino acids. Germline V gene sequence: CDR1 MNHNS, CDR2 SASEGT. V was pared by 4 bases and J by 5 bases, with 13 bases of the junction left unmatched. The CDR3 DNA reads as TGTGCCAGCAGTGGACCCACTAGCGGGAGAAGTACAGACAATGAGCAGTTCTTC. Its translation: CASSGPTSGRSTDNEQFF.

The chain recombines TRBV25-1 with TRBJ1-1, with D uncertain. Trimming pared 3 bases from V and 1 base from J, leaving 9 bases between. The germline V gene has CDR1 MGHDK and CDR2 SYGVNS. The CDR3 covers 14 residues. CDR3 sequence reads: CASSDVYRNTEAFF. The CDR3 DNA follows: TGTGCCAGCAGTGATGTATACCGGAACACTGAAGCTTTCTTT.

The chain couples TRBV6-5 to TRBJ1-1, with D tentatively TRBD1 (5 bases). The CDR3 is 13 amino acids. Germline V lookup: CDR1 MNHEY, CDR2 SVGAGI. The ends were cut back, 8 bases at V and 10 bases at J, with 20 bases in the middle. CDR3 protein: CASYTPSGRVAFF. The CDR3 nucleotides read TGTGCCAGCTATACTCCGTCAGGGCGGGTAGCTTTCTTT.

The chain uses TRBV6-1 and TRBJ2-7; 11 nucleotides align to TRBD1. This CDR3 spans 14 amino acids. Germline CDR1 and CDR2: MNHNS and SASEGT. Unmatched junction bases numbered 8, after V lost 6 bases and J lost 7 bases. The CDR3 DNA is TGTGCCAGCAGACTGGACAGGGGGCGTGAAGAGCAGTACTTC. Its protein is CASRLDRGREEQYF.

The chain recombines TRBV19 with TRBJ1-1; weak D call: TRBD1 (5 bases). V was shortened by 3 bases and J by 1 base, with 12 bases between the two germline ends. The CDR3 consists of 15 residues. Germline values: CDR1 LNHDA, CDR2 SQIVND (reference sequence). The CDR3 is CASSMMGLPNTEAFF. In DNA, the CDR3 is TGTGCCAGTAGTATGATGGGACTCCCGAACACTGAAGCTTTCTTT.

This chain connects TRBV6-6 to TRBJ1-2; D possibly corresponds to TRBD1 (6 bases). Germline V CDR1 and CDR2: MNHNY, SVGAGI (reference sequence). Trimming pared 7 bases from V and 3 bases from J, leaving 15 bases between. The CDR3 length is 14 residues. The CDR3 protein is CASTYSGDDYGYTF. In nucleotides, the CDR3 is TGTGCCAGCACCTATTCAGGGGATGACTATGGCTACACCTTC.

The rearrangement joins TRBV7-2 to TRBJ2-1, with a tentative D call TRBD2 (5 bases). This CDR3 is built from 17 residues. Germline CDR1 and CDR2: SGHTA and FQGNSA. Trimming stripped 6 bases from V and 4 bases from J, with 22 bases between. The CDR3 nucleotides are TGTGCCAGCAGGCCCGGTGAGGGAGTGGCATCGTACAATGAGCAGTTCTTC. It translates to CASRPGEGVASYNEQFF.

The V and J genes are TRBV5-5 and TRBJ1-3; D remains unclear. Germline V gives CDR1 SGHKS, CDR2 YYEKEE (reference sequence). The V and J ends lost 0 bases and 3 bases respectively, with 7 bases between them. The CDR3 length is 14 residues. The DNA for the CDR3 is TGTGCCAGCAGCTTGGCCGGCGGTGGAAACACCATATATTTT. As protein: CASSLAGGGNTIYF.

CDR3: CASGLGQAGPDTQYF. DNA for the CDR3: TGTGCTAGTGGTCTGGGGCAGGCGGGCCCAGATACGCAGTATTTT. The chain combines TRBV12-5 with TRBJ2-3; D possibly uses TRBD1 or TRBD2 (5 bases each). Trimming left V 5 bases short and J 4 bases short, with 16 bases between. The CDR3 is 15 residues long. The germline gives CDR1 LGHNT, CDR2 FRNRAP.

The chain has TRBV4-3 and TRBJ2-3; D may be TRBD2 (5 bases). Looked up from germline, CDR1 is LGHNA and CDR2 is YSLEER. CDR3 length: 18 residues. The V and J ends lost 0 bases and 0 bases respectively, with 16 bases between them. CDR3 coding DNA: TGCGCCAGCAGCCAAGAAGTAGGAAGCGGTCTTAGCACAGATACGCAGTATTTT. This sequence encodes CASSQEVGSGLSTDTQYF.

The table lists this clone with a count of one. The rearrangement uses TRBV14 and TRBJ1-2; TRBD1 aligns across 8 bases. CDR1 is SGHDN and CDR2 is FVKESK in the germline V gene. The CDR3 consists of 15 residues. The trim removed 2 bases at V and 7 bases at J, leaving 9 bases unmatched. The CDR3 loop reads CASSQSAGGIGGYTF. The CDR3 coding sequence is TGTGCCAGCAGCCAATCGGCAGGGGGCATCGGTGGCTACACCTTC.

The CDR3: CASSIDLSEYYGYTF. The CDR3 bases are TGTGCCAGTAGTATAGATCTCAGTGAATACTATGGCTACACCTTC. The chain recombines TRBV19 with TRBJ1-2; D gene unclear. V dropped 0 bases and J dropped 3 bases, with 11 bases sitting between them. Germline CDR1 LNHDA, CDR2 SQIVND (reference sequence). The CDR3 sequence is 15 residues long.

V and J are TRBV7-9 and TRBJ1-3, with D uncertain. From germline, CDR1 is SEHNR and CDR2 FQNEAQ (reference sequence). V lost 5 bases and J 0 bases, leaving 8 bases between the germline ends. CDR3 length equals 14 residues. The CDR3 is CASSRVSSGNTIYF. As DNA, the CDR3 is TGTGCCAGCAGCCGAGTGAGCTCTGGAAACACCATATATTTT.

The chain has TRBV12-5 and TRBJ1-5; no firm D call. Germline V gene data show CDR1 as LGHNT and CDR2 as FRNRAP. Trimming removed 5 bases at V and 5 bases at J, with 4 bases between. The CDR3 totals 11 residues. CDR3 nucleotides: TGTGCTAGTGGTGGTGATCAGCCCCAGCATTTT. This sequence encodes CASGGDQPQHF.

The chain has TRBV18 and TRBJ1-5; D uncertain. Trimming removed 1 base from V and 7 bases from J, with 17 bases in between. The germline V gene has CDR1 KGHSH and CDR2 LQKENI. The CDR3 consists of 16 residues. The DNA of the CDR3 is TGTGCCAGCTCACCACTACCGCCGGGAGGAAGGCAGCCCCAGCATTTT. Encoded protein: CASSPLPPGGRQPQHF.

The chain uses TRBV15 and TRBJ2-7; D possibly matches TRBD1 or TRBD2 (6 bases each). CDR1 and CDR2 (germline): LNHNV, YYDKDF (reference sequence). The ends were cut back, 1 base at V and 1 base at J, with 8 bases in the middle. The CDR3 covers 14 residues. Here the CDR3 reads CATSRGGASYEQYF. The CDR3 bases are TGTGCCACCAGCAGAGGGGGGGCGTCCTACGAGCAGTACTTC.